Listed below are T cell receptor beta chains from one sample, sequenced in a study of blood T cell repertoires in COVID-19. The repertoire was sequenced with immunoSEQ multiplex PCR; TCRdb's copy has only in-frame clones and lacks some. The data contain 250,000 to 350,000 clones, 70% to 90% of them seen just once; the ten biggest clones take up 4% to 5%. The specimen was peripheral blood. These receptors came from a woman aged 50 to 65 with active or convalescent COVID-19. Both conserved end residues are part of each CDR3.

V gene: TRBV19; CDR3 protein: CASSIGGAGANVLTF
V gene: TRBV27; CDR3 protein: CASSLSLAGGTYEQYF
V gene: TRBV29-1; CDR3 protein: CSVDGLAGVNEQFF
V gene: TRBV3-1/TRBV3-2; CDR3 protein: CASSQEATFGGPPEAFF
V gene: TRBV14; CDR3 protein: CASSEEGRGRSGYTF
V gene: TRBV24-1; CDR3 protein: CATSLEWDRDSLSYNSPLHF
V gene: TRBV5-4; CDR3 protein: CASSPRTSGDTQYF
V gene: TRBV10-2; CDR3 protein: CASSESGREWDEQFF
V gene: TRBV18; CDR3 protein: CASSSRDSTDTQYF
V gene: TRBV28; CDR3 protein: CATQRGGSSYEQYF
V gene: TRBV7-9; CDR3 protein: CASSYTTSYETQYF
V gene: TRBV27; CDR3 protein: CASTFTGDNSPLHF
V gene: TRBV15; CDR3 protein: CATSRVQEYTEAFF
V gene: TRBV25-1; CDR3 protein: CASSGPGQLNSPLHF
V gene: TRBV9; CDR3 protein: CASSVNRDQNTGELFF
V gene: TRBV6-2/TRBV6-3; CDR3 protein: CASSYRLLAAGQETQYF
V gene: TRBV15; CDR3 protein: CATSRGERAGSYNEQFF
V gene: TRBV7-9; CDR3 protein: CASSLLAGGPEQYF
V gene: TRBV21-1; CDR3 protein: CASTRTGQNTEAFF
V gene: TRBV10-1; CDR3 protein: CASSDRWGGTDTQYF
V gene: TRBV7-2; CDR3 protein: CASSPGQFYGYTF
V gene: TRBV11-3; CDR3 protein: CASSQGLAGGNQETQYF
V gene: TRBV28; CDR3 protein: CASRPGTVYGYTF
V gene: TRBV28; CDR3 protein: CASSPGQVGGYTF